Each of the 8 T cell receptor beta chains below was sequenced from the same sample in a study of identical twins. TCRdb used MiXCR to reprocess the 5' RACE reads, holding one entry per CDR3 protein. The sample includes some 630,000 distinct CDR3 sequences, 7.1% of them seen just once. The data also belong to a second study, concerning yellow fever vaccine responses in identical twins.

Specimen: PBMCs. The receptors stem from a woman younger than 35 in good health.

The table lists this clonotype with many counts. V and J are TRBV3-1 and TRBJ2-1; D is unclear. The CDR3 is 13 amino acids. The V gene's germline CDR1 is LGHDT and CDR2 YNNKEL (reference sequence). Trimming removed 2 bases at V and 13 bases at J, with 15 bases between. CDR3 bases: TGTGCCAGCAGCCAAATCGATAGGGCTGAACAGTTCTTC. It encodes CASSQIDRAEQFF.

The table lists this clonotype with a few counts. V gene TRBV4-1 combines with J gene TRBJ1-6; tentative D call: TRBD1 (6 bases). CDR3 length equals 15 residues. Germline V gene lookup returns CDR1 MGHRA and CDR2 YSYEKL. V shed 1 base and J shed 16 bases, with 20 bases lying between them. The DNA of the CDR3 is TGCGCCAGCAGCCAAGGGGAGTCAGGCGCGGGGGCGCTCCACTTT. Its translation: CASSQGESGAGALHF.

This clonotype occurred a few times. The rearrangement joins TRBV29-1 to TRBJ1-2; possibly TRBD1 for D (6 bases). The germline CDR1 and CDR2 sequences are SQVTM and ANQGSEA. The length of the CDR3 is 13 residues. The germline V and J ends were trimmed by 7 bases and 0 bases, with 12 bases remaining between them. CDR3 nucleotides: TGCAGCGCGAGGGGGGAGGCTAACTATGGCTACACCTTC. Amino acid sequence: CSARGEANYGYTF.

In this sample, this clonotype turned up a few times. J is TRBJ2-7 and V is TRBV12-5; a weak D match, TRBD2 (6 bases). Germline V gives CDR1 LGHNT, CDR2 FRNRAP. The ends were cut back, 6 bases at V and 4 bases at J, with 13 bases in the middle. There are 13 residues in the CDR3. The DNA of the CDR3 is TGTGCTAGTGGCTTCCGGGGGTTTTACGAGCAGTACGTC. Translating gives CASGFRGFYEQYV.

This clonotype has at least ten counts. This chain links TRBV11-2 with TRBJ2-2; no definite D call. The CDR3 has 13 residues. The germline CDR1 and CDR2 sequences are SGHAT and FQNNGV. The V end lost 5 bases, the J end lost 2 bases, and 6 bases lay between the germline ends. Written as DNA, the CDR3 is TGTGCCAGCAGCAAAACCAACACCGGGGAGCTGTTTTTT. This gives the protein CASSKTNTGELFF.

The CDR3 bases are TGCGCCAGCAGCTTGGAGGTGGGCTTTAACACTGAAGCTTTCTTT. This encodes CASSLEVGFNTEAFF. V gene TRBV5-1 combines with J gene TRBJ1-1; no definite D call. Trimming took 0 bases from V and 2 from J, leaving 11 bases between them. The CDR3 is made up of 15 amino acids. Germline assignment: CDR1 SGHRS and CDR2 YFSETQ.

This clonotype came up a few times. The chain links TRBV3-1 to TRBJ1-4, with D perhaps matching TRBD1 (6 bases). This CDR3 is built from 16 residues. Germline CDR1 and CDR2: LGHDT and YNNKEL (reference sequence). V was pared by 4 bases and J by 1 base, with 13 bases between. The CDR3 loop is CASSLSTGQTNEKLFF. The CDR3 bases are TGTGCCAGCAGCCTATCGACAGGCCAAACTAATGAAAAACTGTTTTTT.

This clonotype appeared many times. V usage is TRBV10-3 and J usage is TRBJ2-7, with D unclear. Germline CDR1 and CDR2: ENHRY and SYGVKD. The CDR3 runs 12 residues. With 0 bases removed from V and 2 bases from J, the gap between germline ends came to 2 bases. The CDR3 DNA reads TGTGCCATCAGTGAGTCGGCCTACGAGCAGTACTTC. Its protein product is CAISESAYEQYF.